The 25 T cell receptor beta chains presented below share a single source sample, sequenced in a study of cytomegalovirus exposure and HLA in healthy donors (dated by TCRdb to about 2017). The library was built by means of the immunoSEQ multiplex PCR assay. A mixture of 60 forward primers for TCR Vbeta segments and 13 reverse primers for TCR Jbeta segments was used in the multiplex PCR. The immuneACCESS repertoire file appears here via TCRdb, limited to in-frame rearrangements. These files lack a portion of the clones; in checked studies, under half of the deficit traces to unresolved V genes, and the cause of the others is not known. The sample data list 200,000 to 250,000 clones, and about 80% of these were observed just once. The ten largest account for approximately 0.5% of the sample. Material: PBMCs. The receptor source for this set is a woman in her thirties or forties in good health and CMV-seronegative.

This chain joins TRBV29-1 and TRBJ2-5, with D tentatively TRBD1 (6 bases). V was shortened by 8 bases and J by 5 bases, with 12 bases between the two germline ends. Germline V gene lookup returns CDR1 SQVTM and CDR2 ANQGSEA. The CDR3 totals 11 residues. Here the CDR3 reads CSHRVGETQYF. The CDR3 nucleotides read TGCAGCCACAGGGTAGGGGAGACCCAGTACTTC.

This clone was observed a handful of times. The chain carries TRBV5-8 and TRBJ2-5, with D possibly being TRBD2 (5 bases). V dropped 6 bases and J dropped 2 bases, with 14 bases sitting between them. The CDR3 extends over 14 amino acids. The germline V gene encodes CDR1 SGHTS and CDR2 YDEGEE. The DNA of the CDR3 is TGTGCCAGCACCGATCGGACTTTTCAAGAGACCCAGTACTTC. Its translation: CASTDRTFQETQYF.

CDR3 nucleotide sequence: TGTGCCAGTCGCACAGGTACGAACACCGGGGAGCTGTTTTTT. Residues: CASRTGTNTGELFF. The gene calls are TRBV18 and TRBJ2-2; D might be TRBD1 (5 bases). V was shortened by 9 bases and J by 0 bases, with 11 bases between the two germline ends. The CDR3 contains 14 residues. Germline CDR1 KGHSH, CDR2 LQKENI.

This rearrangement joins TRBV5-1 to TRBJ2-3; 15 positions agree with TRBD2. Losses at the gene ends were 3 bases for V and 2 bases for J; bases not matched to a gene: 10. The CDR3 consists of 19 residues. CDR1 and CDR2 from the germline V gene are SGHRS and YFSETQ. The CDR3, as DNA: TGCGCCAGCAGCTCTGGACTAGCGGGGGGGCCAGGATACACAGATACGCAGTATTTT. Translated, it gives CASSSGLAGGPGYTDTQYF.

The rearrangement joins TRBV2 to TRBJ2-3, with 9 positions matching TRBD1. The CDR3 runs 14 residues. V dropped 7 bases and J dropped 6; count of bases not matched to a gene: 8. Germline V gene lookup returns CDR1 SNHLY and CDR2 FYNNEI. The CDR3 sequence is CASTATGGQDTQYF. CDR3 sequence (DNA): TGTGCCAGCACCGCGACAGGGGGACAGGATACGCAGTATTTT.

The genes are TRBV5-5 and TRBJ1-2; D might be TRBD1 (5 bases). Trimming pared 6 bases from V and 3 bases from J, leaving 12 bases between. The CDR3 consists of 13 residues. Germline values: CDR1 SGHKS, CDR2 YYEKEE (reference sequence). Here the CDR3 reads CASKRAGDYGYTF. The CDR3 DNA sequence: TGTGCCAGCAAGAGGGCGGGGGACTATGGCTACACCTTC.

This clone was seen a handful of times. The J gene is TRBJ2-7, the V gene TRBV5-6; D is perhaps TRBD1 (6 bases). The CDR3 sequence is 12 residues long. The V end was cut by 4 bases, the J end by 5 bases, with 10 bases between. CDR1 and CDR2 (germline): SGHDT, YYEEEE. CDR3: CASSHRAHEQYF. For the CDR3, the DNA is TGTGCCAGCAGCCACAGGGCCCACGAGCAGTACTTC.

The V and J genes are TRBV6-6 and TRBJ2-3, with 9 bases fitting TRBD2. The germline gives CDR1 MNHNY, CDR2 SVGAGI (reference sequence). This CDR3 region has 15 residues. Losses at the gene ends were 4 bases for V and 3 bases for J; bases not matched to a gene: 5. This CDR3 is CASSWSTSGTDTQYF. The CDR3 DNA reads as TGTGCCAGCAGTTGGTCGACTAGCGGAACAGATACGCAGTATTTT.

This clone turned up a few times. CDR3 DNA sequence: TGTGCCAGCAGACCCGGGACTAGCGGTCGGACCCAGTACTTC. This sequence encodes CASRPGTSGRTQYF. The chain carries TRBV27 and TRBJ2-5, with 11 bases matching TRBD2. Germline V gene sequence: CDR1 MNHEY, CDR2 SMNVEV (reference sequence). The V segment lost 6 bases and the J segment 7 bases; nucleotides outside the gene matches: 7. The CDR3 totals 14 residues.

The chain has TRBV30 and TRBJ1-2, with 8 bases fitting TRBD1. Looked up from germline, CDR1 is GTSNPN and CDR2 is SVGIG (reference sequence). The CDR3 loop spans 12 amino acids. V trimming: 5 bases; J trimming: 8 bases; junction bases outside the gene matches: 7. The DNA for the CDR3 is TGTGCCTGGGGACAGGGCTCGGTAGGCTACACCTTC. It specifies CAWGQGSVGYTF. The full variable domain, completed using reference TRBV30 and TRBJ1-2, is SQTIHQWPATLVQPVGSPLSLECTVEGTSNPNLYWYRQAAGRGLQLLFYSVGIGQISSEVPQNLSASRPQDRQFILSSKKLLLSDSGFYLCAWGQGSVGYTFGSGTRLTVV.

The gene calls are TRBV7-9 and TRBJ2-3; 8 bases line up with TRBD2. V lost 2 bases, J lost 1 base, and 8 bases stayed unmatched. CDR3 length: 17 residues. Germline CDR1 is SEHNR and CDR2 is FQNEAQ (reference sequence). The CDR3 loop reads CASSLPSAAGGTDTQYF. The DNA of the CDR3 is TGTGCCAGCAGCTTACCCTCCGCAGCGGGGGGCACAGATACGCAGTATTTT.

The CDR3 DNA sequence: TGTGCCAGTGCGGGGGGGATTCCACCCGGGGAGCTGTTTTTT. Its protein is CASAGGIPPGELFF. The gene calls are TRBV9 and TRBJ2-2; TRBD2 matches 9 bases. This CDR3 spans 14 amino acids. J gave up 6 bases and V 8 bases, and 8 bases lay outside the gene matches. Per the germline V gene, CDR1 is SGDLS and CDR2 is YYNGEE.

J is TRBJ1-1 and V is TRBV6-5; D remains ambiguous. The CDR3 is 15 residues long. Deletions cut 6 bases from V and 3 bases from J, with 17 bases between. CDR1 is MNHEY and CDR2 is SVGAGI in the germline V gene. In DNA, the CDR3 is TGTGCCAGCAGCCCCTCTTCGGGAGAATACACTGAAGCTTTCTTT. It translates to CASSPSSGEYTEAFF.

The chain combines TRBV30 with TRBJ1-2; the D is unclear. The CDR3 covers 11 residues. In germline, CDR1 is GTSNPN, CDR2 SVGIG (reference sequence). The V end lost 5 bases, the J end lost 8 bases, and 12 bases lay between the germline ends. CDR3 in amino acids: CAWEALGGYTF. DNA for the CDR3: TGTGCCTGGGAGGCCCTCGGGGGCTACACCTTC.

This chain connects TRBV5-1 to TRBJ2-6, with 8 bases lining up with TRBD1. Germline V CDR1 and CDR2: SGHRS, YFSETQ. The J segment lost 2 bases and the V segment lost 3 bases, leaving 7 bases of the junction unmatched. The CDR3 loop spans 17 amino acids. The CDR3 bases are TGCGCCAGCAGCTCAGGGGGCTTAGGAACTGGGGCCAACGTCCTGACTTTC. It codes for CASSSGGLGTGANVLTF. Combining the CDR3 with reference TRBV5-1 and TRBJ2-6 gives the whole variable domain KAGVTQTPRYLIKTRGQQVTLSCSPISGHRSVSWYQQTPGQGLQFLFEYFSETQRNKGNFPGRFSGRQFSNSRSEMNVSTLELGDSALYLCASSSGGLGTGANVLTFGAGSRLTVL.

The chain has TRBV5-1 and TRBJ2-5, with 12 bases that match TRBD2. CDR1 SGHRS and CDR2 YFSETQ come from the germline V gene. Trimming removed 4 bases from V and 1 base from J; junction bases left unmatched: 8. This CDR3 region has 17 residues. CDR3 bases: TGCGCCAGCAGCAGCGCGAGGACTAGCGGGGTCCAAGAGACCCAGTACTTC. It translates to CASSSARTSGVQETQYF.

The chain employs TRBV19 and TRBJ1-3; perhaps TRBD1 as D (6 bases). Germline V gene lookup returns CDR1 LNHDA and CDR2 SQIVND (reference sequence). The CDR3 loop spans 13 amino acids. V was clipped by 5 bases and J by 2 bases, with 7 bases between them. CDR3: CASSQGPGNTIYF. CDR3 coding DNA: TGTGCCAGTAGTCAGGGGCCTGGAAACACCATATATTTT. Together with reference TRBV19 and TRBJ1-3, the CDR3 gives the full variable domain: DGGITQSPKYLFRKEGQNVTLSCEQNLNHDAMYWYRQDPGQGLRLIYYSQIVNDFQKGDIAEGYSVSREKKESFPLTVTSAQKNPTAFYLCASSQGPGNTIYFGEGSWLTVV.

Comment on this clone: This sample includes further DNA sequences coding for the same CDR3. J is TRBJ2-5 and V is TRBV30; 7 nucleotides line up with TRBD2. This CDR3 has 11 residues. The V gene's germline CDR1 is GTSNPN and CDR2 SVGIG (reference sequence). V trimming: 3 bases; J trimming: 5 bases; junction bases outside the gene matches: 0. The CDR3 is CAWSGGETQYF. CDR3 coding DNA: TGTGCCTGGAGCGGGGGGGAGACCCAGTACTTC.

Details on this clone: This sample also contains other DNA sequences that code for the same CDR3. The chain recombines TRBV27 with TRBJ2-7; D unclear. The CDR3 is 11 amino acids. Germline V gene lookup returns CDR1 MNHEY and CDR2 SMNVEV (reference sequence). Deletions cut 4 bases from V and 3 bases from J, with 4 bases between. The CDR3 here is CASSSYYEQYF. The CDR3 bases are TGTGCCAGCAGTTCCTACTACGAGCAGTACTTC.

In nucleotides, the CDR3 is TGTGCCAGCAGCTTAGTTCAGCTAGCGGGGAGGGGCGAGCAGTACTTC. The encoded protein is CASSLVQLAGRGEQYF. V is TRBV7-2 and J is TRBJ2-7, with TRBD2 identical over 9 bases. J gave up 6 bases and V 1 base, and 10 bases lay outside the gene matches. Germline V CDR1 and CDR2: SGHTA, FQGNSA. The length of the CDR3 is 16 residues.

The chain joins TRBV30 to TRBJ2-2; D is unresolved. Trimming took off 3 bases at V and 3 bases at J, with 8 bases between the two ends. CDR3 size: 13 residues. Germline V lookup: CDR1 GTSNPN, CDR2 SVGIG (reference sequence). CDR3 region: CAWRIRDTGELFF. CDR3 bases: TGTGCCTGGAGGATCCGGGACACCGGGGAGCTGTTTTTT. Full variable domain (rest looked up from reference TRBV30 and TRBJ2-2): SQTIHQWPATLVQPVGSPLSLECTVEGTSNPNLYWYRQAAGRGLQLLFYSVGIGQISSEVPQNLSASRPQDRQFILSSKKLLLSDSGFYLCAWRIRDTGELFFGEGSRLTVL.

The gene calls are TRBV11-2 and TRBJ2-3, with 8 nucleotides matching TRBD2. V was pared by 4 bases and J by 6 bases, with 18 bases of the junction left unmatched. Germline CDR1 and CDR2: SGHAT and FQNNGV. The CDR3 runs 18 residues. CDR3 residues: CASSSDTKERGNRDTQYF. For the CDR3, the DNA is TGTGCCAGCAGCTCAGACACCAAGGAGCGGGGGAACCGGGATACGCAGTATTTT.

The chain joins TRBV7-6 to TRBJ2-1, with 7 bases fitting TRBD1. CDR3 size: 18 residues. The ends lost 3 bases at V and 0 bases at J; junction bases unmatched: 11. CDR1 SGHVS and CDR2 FNYEAQ come from the germline V gene. CDR3 DNA: TGTGCCAGCAGCTTGCTTGGAGGACAGGCTAGCTCCTACAATGAGCAGTTCTTC. Translated, it gives CASSLLGGQASSYNEQFF.

This clone was recorded only once. The chain links TRBV27 to TRBJ1-1; 7 nucleotides align to TRBD1. Germline-derived CDR1 and CDR2 are MNHEY and SMNVEV (reference sequence). The ends lost 3 bases at V and 7 bases at J; junction bases unmatched: 8. This CDR3 contains 14 residues. The chain's CDR3 is CASSFSSGTVEAFF. The CDR3 nucleotides read TGTGCCAGCAGTTTCTCTTCCGGGACAGTTGAAGCTTTCTTT.

This chain links TRBV18 with TRBJ1-5, with 10 bases lining up with TRBD1. CDR3 length equals 14 residues. V shed 4 bases and J 7 bases; nucleotides not matched to a gene: 4. CDR1 and CDR2 (germline): KGHSH, LQKENI. The CDR3 nucleotides are TGTGCCAGCTCACGAGGGACAGGGGACCAGCCCCAGCATTTT. Translated, it gives CASSRGTGDQPQHF. Based on the CDR3 plus reference TRBV18 and TRBJ1-5, the full variable domain is NAGVMQNPRHLVRRRGQEARLRCSPMKGHSHVYWYRQLPEEGLKFMVYLQKENIIDESGMPKERFSAEFPKEGPSILRIQQVVRGDSAAYFCASSRGTGDQPQHFGDGTRLSIL.